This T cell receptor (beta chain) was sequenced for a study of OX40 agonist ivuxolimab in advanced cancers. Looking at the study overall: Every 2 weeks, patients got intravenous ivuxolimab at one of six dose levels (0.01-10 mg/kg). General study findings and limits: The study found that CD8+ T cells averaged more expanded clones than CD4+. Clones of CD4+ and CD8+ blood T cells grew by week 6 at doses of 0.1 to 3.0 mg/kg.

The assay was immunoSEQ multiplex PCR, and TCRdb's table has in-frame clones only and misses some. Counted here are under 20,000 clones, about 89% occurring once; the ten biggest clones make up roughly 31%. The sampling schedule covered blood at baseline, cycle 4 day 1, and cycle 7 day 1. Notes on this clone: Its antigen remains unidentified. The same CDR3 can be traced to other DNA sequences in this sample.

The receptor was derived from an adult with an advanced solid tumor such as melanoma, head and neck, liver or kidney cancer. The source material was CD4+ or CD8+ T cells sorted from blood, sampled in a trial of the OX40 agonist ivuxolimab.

CDR3 amino acids: CASTPLLASYEQYF. The CDR3 DNA sequence: TGTGCCAGCACCCCTCTACTAGCCTCCTACGAGCAGTACTTC. This sequence joins TRBV28 and TRBJ2-7; TRBD2 is a possible D gene (6 bases). This CDR3 has 14 amino acids. The ends were cut back, 7 bases at V and 0 bases at J, with 13 bases in the middle. Germline values: CDR1 MDHEN, CDR2 SYDVKM.